This T cell receptor (beta chain) was observed in a study of CD8 T cells in Susac syndrome. This clonotype was picked up one time. RNA in amounts of about 0.5 to 1 ug was reverse transcribed with random hexamers. Multiplex immunoSEQ PCR targeted 54 Vbeta and 13 Jbeta TCR beta segments. TCRdb fed the immunoSEQ multiplex PCR reads into MiXCR, producing one record per CDR3 protein. The sample lists 100,000 to 150,000 distinct CDR3 sequences, 90% to 95% occurring once. Germline-derived CDR1 and CDR2 are SGHTA and FQGNSA. This CDR3 comprises 16 residues. Trimming shortened V by 0 bases and J by 0 bases, and 9 bases separated the two germline ends. Sequencing of TCR beta was performed on blood CD8+ T cells and on blood CD4+ T cells. Controls were healthy donors (matched for age and sex). TEMRA cells were enriched by FACS, while CD8+ and CD4+ T cells were obtained through a negative isolation that was performed magnetically.

The receptor's source is a human donor in good health. The rearrangement links TRBV7-2 to TRBJ2-1; unclear D gene. Sequencing was performed on CD4+ T cells from PBMCs. In DNA, the CDR3 is TGTGCCAGCAGCTTAGCTAGCACGAGCTCCTACAATGAGCAGTTCTTC. This gives the protein CASSLASTSSYNEQFF.